What follows is one TCR beta chain and its context. Treatment defined: roughly 18 received Ad26.COV2.S at low or high dose, single or two shots; about 5 received placebo; per-sample allocation not given. Day 63 following the first vaccine or placebo injection was when the samples were taken. Vaccination employed an Ad26 vector expressing the Wuhan-strain SARS-CoV-2 spike. With V trimmed by 4 bases and J by 8 bases, 4 bases remained unmatched. Per the germline V gene, CDR1 is KGHDR and CDR2 is SFDVKD. The CDR3 is 15 amino acids. This record belongs to a study of Ad26.COV2.S vaccination and SARS-CoV-2 variants. Clones were sequenced by immunoSEQ multiplex PCR, and TCRdb holds only the in-frame ones, with some missing. The sample yields 430,000 or so clones, 75% to 95% seen once.

This clonotype was obtained from a person between 18 and 65 years old who received the Ad26.COV2.S COVID-19 vaccine or a placebo. The specimen was peripheral blood, collected in a trial of Ad26.COV2.S vaccine versus placebo. The gene calls are TRBV24-1 and TRBJ2-1; 13 bases align to TRBD2. DNA for the CDR3: TGTGCCACCAGTGACTGGACTAGCGGGAGAGATGAGCAGTTCTTC. This encodes CATSDWTSGRDEQFF.